The 16 T cell receptor beta chains in this list originate from one sample, sequenced in a study of blood T cell repertoires in COVID-19. This table comes from immunoSEQ multiplex PCR, and its TCRdb copy is limited to in-frame clones, with some not included. The profile shows about 240,000 clones, about four fifths of them singletons. The source material was peripheral blood. The origin of the receptors is a woman in her seventies with acute or convalescent COVID-19.

The V call is TRBV9, the J call TRBJ2-7; TRBD1 matches at 10 bases. J was trimmed by 5 bases and V by 0 bases; bases with no gene match: 5. The CDR3 runs to 15 residues. CDR1 is SGDLS, CDR2 YYNGEE, per germline. The CDR3 DNA sequence: TGTGCCAGCAGCGTAGGGGGGACAGGGGACCACGAGCAGTACTTC. Amino acids: CASSVGGTGDHEQYF.

This clone showed up just a few times. J is TRBJ2-1 and V is TRBV9, with a weak D call TRBD1 (5 bases). The germline CDR1 and CDR2 sequences are SGDLS and YYNGEE. This CDR3 spans 13 amino acids. V lost 2 bases and J 6 bases, leaving 9 bases between the germline ends. In nucleotides, the CDR3 is TGTGCCAGCAGCGTCGACAGATCCAATGAGCAGTTCTTC. This codes for CASSVDRSNEQFF.

This clone was recorded only once. The V call is TRBV10-3, the J call TRBJ2-3, with TRBD1 matching 8 bases. The CDR3 extends over 14 amino acids. The germline V gene has CDR1 ENHRY and CDR2 SYGVKD. V gave up 6 bases and J gave up 3 bases; unmatched junction bases: 5. The CDR3: CAISLGQGTDTQYF. CDR3 DNA: TGTGCCATCAGCCTAGGACAGGGAACAGATACGCAGTATTTT.

As regards this clone: Germline is not matched at one junction end, which may reflect a read error. The V and J genes are TRBV10-3 and TRBJ1-5; 7 nucleotides match TRBD1. Germline V lookup: CDR1 ENHRY, CDR2 SYGVKD. This CDR3 region has 14 residues. In DNA form, the CDR3 reads TGTGCCACCAGTAGACAGGGCAGCAATCAGCCCCAGCATTTT. Protein: CATSRQGSNQPQHF.

V is TRBV5-1 and J is TRBJ1-1; TRBD1 matches 8 bases. The CDR3 extends over 16 amino acids. Trimming removed 0 bases from V and 1 base from J; junction bases left unmatched: 5. CDR1 is SGHRS, CDR2 YFSETQ, per germline. The CDR3 nucleotides are TGCGCCAGCAGCTTGGCCGTAGGACAGGGGAACACTGAAGCTTTCTTT. This gives the protein CASSLAVGQGNTEAFF.

The chain has TRBV14 and TRBJ1-2; TRBD1 agrees at 8 bases. Trimming cost V 1 base and J 8 bases; bases outside gene matches: 6. Looked up from germline, CDR1 is SGHDN and CDR2 is FVKESK. The CDR3 spans 14 residues. For the CDR3, the DNA is TGTGCCAGCAGCCAAGCCAGACAGGGGATGGGCTACACCTTC. Protein sequence: CASSQARQGMGYTF.

The chain employs TRBV15 and TRBJ1-2; 11 nucleotides align to TRBD1. The CDR3 runs to 15 residues. Losses at the gene ends were 3 bases for V and 8 bases for J; bases not matched to a gene: 8. Germline assignment: CDR1 LNHNV and CDR2 YYDKDF (reference sequence). The CDR3 nucleotides are TGTGCCACCAGCAGGGAGACCGGGACAGGGGGAGGCTACACCTTC. Translation: CATSRETGTGGGYTF.

This clone was observed a few times. J is TRBJ1-6 and V is TRBV7-6, with TRBD1 matching 8 bases. CDR3 length equals 17 residues. After removal of 5 bases from V and 0 bases from J, the junction contained 6 bases not matched to a gene. Germline V gives CDR1 SGHVS, CDR2 FNYEAQ. CDR3 region: CASSPRGPSSYNSPLHF. CDR3 sequence (DNA): TGTGCCAGCAGCCCCAGGGGGCCGAGCTCCTATAATTCACCCCTCCACTTT.

This chain connects TRBV10-1 to TRBJ1-1; tentatively, D is TRBD1 (5 bases). Germline-derived CDR1 and CDR2 are WNHNN and SYGVQD (reference sequence). V gave up 6 bases and J gave up 4 bases, with 15 bases separating them. There are 14 residues in the CDR3. This CDR3 is CASSLGGLGTEAFF. The CDR3 DNA sequence: TGCGCCAGCAGCCTGGGGGGTCTGGGCACTGAAGCTTTCTTT.

This chain connects TRBV16 to TRBJ1-1; D is perhaps TRBD1 (5 bases). CDR1 and CDR2 (germline): KGHSY, FQNENV. The V end was cut by 0 bases, the J end by 2 bases, with 7 bases between. The CDR3 loop spans 14 amino acids. The CDR3 sequence is CASSQSTANTEAFF. CDR3 in DNA: TGTGCCAGCAGCCAATCGACAGCAAACACTGAAGCTTTCTTT. The complete variable domain, with remaining parts taken from reference TRBV16 and TRBJ1-1, reads GEEVAQTPKHLVRGEGQKAKLYCAPIKGHSYVFWYQQVLKNEFKFLISFQNENVFDETGMPKERFSAKCLPNSPCSLEIQATKLEDSAVYFCASSQSTANTEAFFGQGTRLTVV.

This clone came up a few times. Here the CDR3 DNA reads TGTGCCAGTGAGGGACACCCAAGGGAGACCCAGTACTTC. It translates to CASEGHPRETQYF. The rearrangement links TRBV2 to TRBJ2-5; TRBD1 is a possible D gene (6 bases). The germline V gene has CDR1 SNHLY and CDR2 FYNNEI. Trimming pared 9 bases from V and 5 bases from J, leaving 16 bases between. This CDR3 spans 13 amino acids.

The V and J genes are TRBV27 and TRBJ2-3, with D tentatively TRBD2 (5 bases). CDR3 length: 13 amino acids. Germline-derived CDR1 and CDR2 are MNHEY and SMNVEV (reference sequence). Deletions cut 6 bases from V and 3 bases from J, with 10 bases between. CDR3 loop: CASRRAGTDTQYF. The CDR3, as DNA: TGTGCCAGCAGGAGGGCCGGGACAGATACGCAGTATTTT.

The V and J genes are TRBV15 and TRBJ2-1, with TRBD1 identical over 9 bases. J lost 9 bases, V lost 8 bases, and 11 bases had no gene match. Germline assignment: CDR1 LNHNV and CDR2 YYDKDF (reference sequence). The CDR3 length is 14 residues. The CDR3 bases are TGTGCCACCCAACGGGACAGGGTGGGTAGTGAGCAGTTCTTC. It codes for CATQRDRVGSEQFF.

The genes are TRBV5-4 and TRBJ2-3, with a weak D call TRBD2 (6 bases). Germline CDR1 SGHNT, CDR2 YYREEE (reference sequence). The CDR3 sequence is 15 residues long. V was cut by 4 bases and J by 6 bases, with 18 bases left in between. The CDR3 region is CASSTGLGPEDTQYF. The CDR3 DNA reads TGTGCCAGCAGCACGGGACTGGGGCCGGAGGATACGCAGTATTTT. Looking up the rest from reference TRBV5-4 and TRBJ2-3 gives the full variable domain: ETGVTQSPTHLIKTRGQQVTLRCSSQSGHNTVSWYQQALGQGPQFIFQYYREEENGRGNFPPRFSGLQFPNYSSELNVNALELDDSALYLCASSTGLGPEDTQYFGPGTRLTVL.

This rearrangement joins TRBV6-1 to TRBJ2-3; possible D gene TRBD1, 6 bases. Trimming removed 2 bases from V and 7 bases from J, with 10 bases in between. The CDR3 contains 13 residues. Germline V gene lookup returns CDR1 MNHNS and CDR2 SASEGT. CDR3 sequence: CASSELQGYTQYF. The DNA of the CDR3 is TGTGCCAGCAGTGAACTACAGGGATATACGCAGTATTTT.

This sequence joins TRBV29-1 and TRBJ1-2; possible D gene TRBD1, 6 bases. The CDR3 covers 13 residues. Germline V CDR1 and CDR2: SQVTM, ANQGSEA. The V and J ends lost 7 bases and 12 bases respectively, with 24 bases between them. Here the CDR3 DNA reads TGCAGCGCTGGTGGGGCCCCTACAGGGCGGCACACCTTC. Translating gives CSAGGAPTGRHTF.